These 24 T cell receptor beta chains share one sample of origin, sequenced in a study of blood T cell repertoires in COVID-19. Profiling relied on immunoSEQ multiplex PCR, and the TCRdb table lists in-frame clones only, not all of them. The sample contains 250,000 to 350,000 clones, roughly 84% of which appear only once. Sequencing was performed on peripheral blood. These receptors all come from a human donor with COVID-19, enrolled during active disease. The donor label of this sample is uncertain.

The chain uses TRBV6-5 and TRBJ2-1, with 9 bases fitting TRBD2. Germline V CDR1 and CDR2: MNHEY, SVGAGI. The CDR3 has 16 amino acids. After removal of 4 bases from V and 3 bases from J, the junction contained 7 bases not matched to a gene. The CDR3 protein is CASSSVGAGGYNEQFF. In DNA form, the CDR3 reads TGTGCCAGCAGTTCGGTAGGAGCGGGAGGCTACAATGAGCAGTTCTTC.

The V call is TRBV19, the J call TRBJ1-1, with 8 bases identical to TRBD1. Germline lookup yields CDR1 LNHDA and CDR2 SQIVND (reference sequence). Germline trimming cut 10 bases from V and 3 bases from J; bases unmatched to any gene: 16. This CDR3 spans 16 amino acids. This chain's CDR3 is CATLKSRPTGDTEAFF. The DNA of the CDR3 is TGTGCCACCCTAAAATCCCGACCGACAGGGGACACTGAAGCTTTCTTT.

This rearrangement joins TRBV6-5 to TRBJ1-3; D possibly corresponds to TRBD1 (6 bases). Germline-derived CDR1 and CDR2 are MNHEY and SVGAGI. This CDR3 has 15 amino acids. V lost 2 bases and J 3 bases, leaving 11 bases between the germline ends. CDR3 sequence (DNA): TGTGCCAGCAGTTACACTCGAGGGGGTGGAAACACCATATATTTT. Translated: CASSYTRGGGNTIYF.

This chain connects TRBV2 to TRBJ1-5; possible D gene TRBD1, 6 bases. CDR1 and CDR2 from the germline V gene are SNHLY and FYNNEI. V was pared by 6 bases and J by 5 bases, with 11 bases between. The CDR3 spans 13 residues. Written as DNA, the CDR3 is TGTGCCAGCAGACAGGGTCTCCATCAGCCCCAGCATTTT. Protein sequence: CASRQGLHQPQHF. The entire variable domain, with the rest obtained from reference TRBV2 and TRBJ1-5, is as follows: EPEVTQTPSHQVTQMGQEVILRCVPISNHLYFYWYRQILGQKVEFLVSFYNNEISEKSEIFDDQFSVERPDGSNFTLKIRSTKLEDSAMYFCASRQGLHQPQHFGDGTRLSIL.

The rearrangement joins TRBV9 to TRBJ2-3; 8 nucleotides align to TRBD2. This CDR3 comprises 16 residues. In germline, CDR1 is SGDLS, CDR2 YYNGEE. Trimming at V came to 7 bases and at J to 2 bases, leaving 12 bases not matched to a gene. The CDR3 coding sequence is TGTGCCAGCGGCCGGACTAGCCAAATCTCCACAGATACGCAGTATTTT. It codes for CASGRTSQISTDTQYF. The full variable domain, with the rest looked up from reference TRBV9 and TRBJ2-3, is DSGVTQTPKHLITATGQRVTLRCSPRSGDLSVYWYQQSLDQGLQFLIQYYNGEERAKGNILERFSAQQFPDLHSELNLSSLELGDSALYFCASGRTSQISTDTQYFGPGTRLTVL.

This clone came up a few times. The rearrangement links TRBV29-1 to TRBJ1-2; TRBD1 agrees at 8 bases. Trimming took 7 bases from V and 0 from J; bases not matched to a gene: 7. The CDR3 loop spans 14 amino acids. Germline CDR1 SQVTM, CDR2 ANQGSEA. The CDR3 nucleotides are TGCAGCGCAACGGGGGGACAGGCTAACTATGGCTACACCTTC. It yields the protein CSATGGQANYGYTF. Using reference TRBV29-1 and TRBJ1-2 for the parts outside the CDR3, the full variable domain is SAVISQKPSRDICQRGTSLTIQCQVDSQVTMMFWYRQQPGQSLTLIATANQGSEATYESGFVIDKFPISRPNLTFSTLTVSNMSPEDSSIYLCSATGGQANYGYTFGSGTRLTVV.

The CDR3 DNA is TGTGCCAGCAGCGCGGGACAGGGCCAAGGCTATGGCTACACCTTC. The encoded protein is CASSAGQGQGYGYTF. The rearrangement joins TRBV9 to TRBJ1-2; 9 bases line up with TRBD1. This CDR3 contains 15 residues. Germline assignment: CDR1 SGDLS and CDR2 YYNGEE. J was trimmed by 4 bases and V by 3 bases; bases with no gene match: 7.

The gene calls are TRBV11-2 and TRBJ1-1, with a possible D match to TRBD1 (6 bases). The CDR3 sequence is 17 residues long. Germline V CDR1 and CDR2: SGHAT, FQNNGV. Trimming cost V 4 bases and J 8 bases, with 26 bases left between them. The CDR3: CASSSIGGGRLKGEAFF. CDR3 DNA: TGTGCCAGCAGCTCCATAGGGGGGGGCCGTTTGAAGGGCGAAGCTTTCTTT.

V gene TRBV28 combines with J gene TRBJ2-2; D perhaps matches TRBD1 (6 bases). Trimming shortened V by 5 bases and J by 1 base, and 14 bases separated the two germline ends. This CDR3 is built from 16 residues. Germline V gene data show CDR1 as MDHEN and CDR2 as SYDVKM. CDR3 protein: CASSTTGPENTGELFF. The DNA for the CDR3 is TGTGCCAGCAGTACGACAGGTCCCGAGAACACCGGGGAGCTGTTTTTT.

The chain recombines TRBV9 with TRBJ2-2, with unresolved D. CDR1 and CDR2 (germline): SGDLS, YYNGEE. This CDR3 comprises 14 residues. The germline V and J ends were trimmed by 0 bases and 5 bases, with 8 bases remaining between them. In DNA, the CDR3 is TGTGCCAGCAGCGTAGCTACTTTAACCGGGGAGCTGTTTTTT. Its protein is CASSVATLTGELFF. The whole variable domain, remainder taken from reference TRBV9 and TRBJ2-2, is DSGVTQTPKHLITATGQRVTLRCSPRSGDLSVYWYQQSLDQGLQFLIQYYNGEERAKGNILERFSAQQFPDLHSELNLSSLELGDSALYFCASSVATLTGELFFGEGSRLTVL.

To note about this clone: The sample carries other DNA sequences with the same CDR3. V and J are TRBV30 and TRBJ1-5; D is unresolved. This CDR3 has 14 amino acids. Trimming cost V 0 bases and J 3 bases, with 9 bases left between them. Germline-derived CDR1 and CDR2 are GTSNPN and SVGIG (reference sequence). The CDR3 protein is CAWSVGGPNQPQHF. The CDR3 region has the DNA TGTGCCTGGAGTGTTGGAGGACCCAATCAGCCCCAGCATTTT.

This clone appeared a few times. V usage is TRBV7-2 and J usage is TRBJ2-3; D is possibly TRBD2 (6 bases). Trimming pared 6 bases from V and 5 bases from J, leaving 12 bases between. Germline lookup yields CDR1 SGHTA and CDR2 FQGNSA. This CDR3 spans 13 amino acids. The CDR3 DNA follows: TGTGCCAGCAGATCCCAAGCGGGAGATACGCAGTATTTT. It encodes CASRSQAGDTQYF.

V usage is TRBV9 and J usage is TRBJ2-7; the match to TRBD1 covers 7 bases. CDR1 SGDLS and CDR2 YYNGEE come from the germline V gene. After removal of 5 bases from V and 1 base from J, the junction contained 3 bases not matched to a gene. The CDR3 consists of 13 residues. CDR3 residues: CASSRDSSYEQYF. The DNA of the CDR3 is TGTGCCAGCAGTAGGGACAGTTCCTACGAGCAGTACTTC.

DNA of the CDR3: TGTGCCAGCAGCGTAGGCGGGGGAGGCGGCTACACCTTC. This translates into CASSVGGGGGYTF. The rearrangement links TRBV9 to TRBJ1-2; a weak D match, TRBD1 (5 bases). V was clipped by 0 bases and J by 8 bases, with 11 bases between them. The CDR3 is 13 amino acids. The germline CDR1 and CDR2 sequences are SGDLS and YYNGEE.

This clone has only one observation. V is TRBV28 and J is TRBJ1-4; TRBD1 matches at 8 bases. Trimming removed 2 bases from V and 2 bases from J; junction bases left unmatched: 7. CDR1 and CDR2 from the germline V gene are MDHEN and SYDVKM. This CDR3 region has 17 residues. The CDR3, as DNA: TGTGCCAGCAGTTTAGACAGGGGAGGTGGGACTAATGAAAAACTGTTTTTT. This codes for CASSLDRGGGTNEKLFF.

This chain connects TRBV3-1 (or the pseudogene TRBV3-2) to TRBJ1-4, with D possibly matching TRBD1 (5 bases). CDR3 length: 15 residues. V was shortened by 3 bases and J by 0 bases, with 8 bases between the two germline ends. Germline CDR1 and CDR2: LGHDT and YNNKEL (reference sequence). CDR3 nucleotide sequence: TGTGCCAGCAGCCAGGGGGGGGCAACTAATGAAAAACTGTTTTTT. This gives the protein CASSQGGATNEKLFF.

The J gene is TRBJ2-7, the V gene TRBV9; the D is unclear. The V gene's germline CDR1 is SGDLS and CDR2 YYNGEE. The CDR3 length is 15 residues. Trimming stripped 3 bases from V and 2 bases from J, with 15 bases between. The CDR3 DNA reads TGTGCCAGCAGCGGGGCCTACGGCACAGCCTACGAGCAGTACTTC. It encodes CASSGAYGTAYEQYF.

The chain is built from TRBV9 and TRBJ1-4; D call uncertain. The CDR3 extends over 19 amino acids. The germline V and J ends were trimmed by 0 bases and 0 bases, with 18 bases remaining between them. Germline CDR1 reads SGDLS; CDR2 reads YYNGEE. Written as DNA, the CDR3 is TGTGCCAGCAGCGTAGGGGCCGAAACCCGGCGGGCAACTAATGAAAAACTGTTTTTT. Translated: CASSVGAETRRATNEKLFF.

This chain connects TRBV7-8 to TRBJ1-4; no reliable D call. This CDR3 has 12 residues. Germline V gene data show CDR1 as SGHVS and CDR2 as FQNEAQ. Deletions cut 5 bases from V and 6 bases from J, with 7 bases between. CDR3 nucleotide sequence: TGTGCCAGCAGCCCTCCGGATGAAAAACTGTTTTTT. Translating it yields CASSPPDEKLFF.

This chain links TRBV19 with TRBJ1-1; the D gene is possibly TRBD1 (5 bases). The germline V and J ends were trimmed by 5 bases and 5 bases, with 18 bases remaining between them. Germline V gene data show CDR1 as LNHDA and CDR2 as SQIVND (reference sequence). The CDR3 loop spans 15 amino acids. The CDR3 nucleotides read TGTGCCAGTAGTGGTGGGGCGTATTTGGGGACTGAAGCTTTCTTT. Translating it yields CASSGGAYLGTEAFF.

The CDR3 bases are TGTGCCAGCAGGCTAGATAGCGGGACATTCAACATTCAGTACTTC. Protein: CASRLDSGTFNIQYF. The rearrangement joins TRBV28 to TRBJ2-4; TRBD2 matches 8 bases. Germline trimming cut 6 bases from V and 7 bases from J; bases unmatched to any gene: 11. The CDR3 contains 15 residues. Germline V lookup: CDR1 MDHEN, CDR2 SYDVKM.

This chain uses TRBV19 with TRBJ2-7; 9 bases map to TRBD1. The V and J ends lost 5 bases and 3 bases, in that order; junction bases with no gene match: 17. CDR3 length: 18 amino acids. The germline CDR1 and CDR2 sequences are LNHDA and SQIVND (reference sequence). The CDR3 nucleotides read TGTGCCAGTAGTCCGGCGGGACAGGGTGGTTTATGGAGCTACGAGCAGTACTTC. Translation: CASSPAGQGGLWSYEQYF.

The chain links TRBV5-5 to TRBJ1-4, with D perhaps TRBD1 (5 bases). Trimming took 0 bases from V and 14 from J, leaving 8 bases between them. This CDR3 is built from 11 residues. The germline gives CDR1 SGHKS, CDR2 YYEKEE (reference sequence). The CDR3: CASSLGTRLFF. CDR3 DNA sequence: TGTGCCAGCAGCTTGGGGACACGGCTGTTTTTT.

The chain has TRBV2 and TRBJ1-2; D remains unclear. Germline V CDR1 and CDR2: SNHLY, FYNNEI. V was shortened by 7 bases and J by 6 bases, with 15 bases between the two germline ends. CDR3 length: 13 amino acids. The CDR3 coding sequence is TGTGCCAGCAATGCCTTCCAGGAAAATGGCTACACCTTC. As protein: CASNAFQENGYTF.